Here is one TCR beta chain with its context. The table came from immunoSEQ multiplex PCR; TCRdb's copy has only in-frame clones and leaves some out. The table includes about 200,000 clones, around 90% detected once. This record belongs to a study of blood T cell repertoires in COVID-19. Germline lookup yields CDR1 DFQATT and CDR2 SNEGSKA (reference sequence). This CDR3 is built from 16 residues. The V end was cut by 3 bases, the J end by 2 bases, with 19 bases between. The chain is built from TRBV20-1 and TRBJ2-5, with D maybe TRBD2 (6 bases). The receptor comes from a woman aged 18-29 years who had recovered from COVID-19. Source material: PBMCs or T cells enriched from blood (not recorded which). The CDR3 DNA reads TGCAGTGCTAGTGGGGTGGCGGGGACCTCTCAAGAGACCCAGTACTTC. Its translation is CSASGVAGTSQETQYF.